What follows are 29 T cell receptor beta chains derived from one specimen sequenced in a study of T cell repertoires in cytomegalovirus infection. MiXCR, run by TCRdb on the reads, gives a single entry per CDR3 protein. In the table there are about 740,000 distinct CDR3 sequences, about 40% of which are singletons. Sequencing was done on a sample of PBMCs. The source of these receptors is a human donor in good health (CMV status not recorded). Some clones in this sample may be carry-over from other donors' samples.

The CDR3 loop is CASRKDSNSGNTIYF. The CDR3 DNA reads TGTGCCAGCAGAAAAGACAGTAACTCTGGAAACACCATATATTTT. V and J are TRBV6-5 and TRBJ1-3; D might be TRBD1 (5 bases). The CDR3 covers 15 residues. The V end was cut by 6 bases, the J end by 0 bases, with 12 bases between. CDR1 and CDR2 (germline): MNHEY, SVGAGI.

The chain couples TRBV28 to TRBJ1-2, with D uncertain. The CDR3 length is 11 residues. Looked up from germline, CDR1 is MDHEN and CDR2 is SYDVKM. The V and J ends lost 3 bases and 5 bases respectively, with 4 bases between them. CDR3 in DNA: TGTGCCAGCAGTTTCCAATATGGCTACACCTTC. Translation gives CASSFQYGYTF.

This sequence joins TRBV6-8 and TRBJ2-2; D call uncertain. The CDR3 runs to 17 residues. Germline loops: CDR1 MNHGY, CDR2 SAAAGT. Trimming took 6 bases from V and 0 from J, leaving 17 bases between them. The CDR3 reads CASRLRHTLPNTGELFF. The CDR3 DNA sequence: TGTGCCAGCAGATTGAGACACACATTACCGAACACCGGGGAGCTGTTTTTT.

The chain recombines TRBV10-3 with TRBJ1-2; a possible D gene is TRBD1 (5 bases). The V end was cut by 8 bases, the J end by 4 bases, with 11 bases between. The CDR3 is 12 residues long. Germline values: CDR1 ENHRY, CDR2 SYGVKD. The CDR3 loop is CAIRAGVYGYTF. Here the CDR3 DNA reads TGTGCCATCCGGGCGGGGGTCTATGGCTACACCTTC.

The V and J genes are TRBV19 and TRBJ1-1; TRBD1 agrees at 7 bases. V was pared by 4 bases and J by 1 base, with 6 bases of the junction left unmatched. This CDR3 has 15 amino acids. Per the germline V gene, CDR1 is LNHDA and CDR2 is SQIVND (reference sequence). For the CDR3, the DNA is TGTGCCAGTAGTACCCGACAGGGAGGGAACACTGAAGCTTTCTTT. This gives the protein CASSTRQGGNTEAFF. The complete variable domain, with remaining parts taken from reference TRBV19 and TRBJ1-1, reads DGGITQSPKYLFRKEGQNVTLSCEQNLNHDAMYWYRQDPGQGLRLIYYSQIVNDFQKGDIAEGYSVSREKKESFPLTVTSAQKNPTAFYLCASSTRQGGNTEAFFGQGTRLTVV.

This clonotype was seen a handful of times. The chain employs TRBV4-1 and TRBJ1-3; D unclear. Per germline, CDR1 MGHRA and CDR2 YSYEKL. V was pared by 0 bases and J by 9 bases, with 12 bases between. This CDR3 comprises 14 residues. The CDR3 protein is CASSQDSKLGTIYF. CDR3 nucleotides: TGCGCCAGCAGCCAAGACTCGAAGCTGGGCACCATATATTTT.

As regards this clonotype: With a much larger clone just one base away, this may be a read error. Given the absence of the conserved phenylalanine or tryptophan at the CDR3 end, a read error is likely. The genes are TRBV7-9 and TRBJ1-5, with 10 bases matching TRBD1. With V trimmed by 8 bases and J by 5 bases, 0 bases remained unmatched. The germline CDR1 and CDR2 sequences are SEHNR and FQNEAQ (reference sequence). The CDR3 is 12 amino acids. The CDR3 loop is CASGTGDQPQHL. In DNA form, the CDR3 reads TGTGCCAGCGGGACAGGGGATCAGCCCCAGCATTTG.

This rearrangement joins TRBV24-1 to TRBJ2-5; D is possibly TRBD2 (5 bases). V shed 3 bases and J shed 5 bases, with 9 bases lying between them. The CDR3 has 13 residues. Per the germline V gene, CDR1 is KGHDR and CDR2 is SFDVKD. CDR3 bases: TGTGCCACCAGTGATAGCGGTTCGGAGACCCAGTACTTC. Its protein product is CATSDSGSETQYF.

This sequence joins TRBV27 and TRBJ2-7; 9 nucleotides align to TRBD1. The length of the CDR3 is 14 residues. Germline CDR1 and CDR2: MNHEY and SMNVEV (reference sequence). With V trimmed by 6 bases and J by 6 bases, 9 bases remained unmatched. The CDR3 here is CASRKRTGEVEQYF. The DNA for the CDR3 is TGTGCCAGCAGAAAGAGGACAGGGGAGGTCGAGCAGTACTTC.

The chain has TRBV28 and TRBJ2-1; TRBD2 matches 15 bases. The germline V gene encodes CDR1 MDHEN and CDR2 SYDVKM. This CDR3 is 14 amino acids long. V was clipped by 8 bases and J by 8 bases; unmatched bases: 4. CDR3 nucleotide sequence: TGTGCCAGCGGAAGGACTAGCGGGAGGGATGAGCAGTTCTTC. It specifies CASGRTSGRDEQFF.

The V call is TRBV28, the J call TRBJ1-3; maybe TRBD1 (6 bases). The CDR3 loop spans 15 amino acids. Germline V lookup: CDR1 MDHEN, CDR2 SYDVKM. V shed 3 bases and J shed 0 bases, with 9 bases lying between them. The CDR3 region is CASSFGQNSGNTIYF. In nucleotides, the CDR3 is TGTGCCAGCAGTTTCGGACAGAACTCTGGAAACACCATATATTTT.

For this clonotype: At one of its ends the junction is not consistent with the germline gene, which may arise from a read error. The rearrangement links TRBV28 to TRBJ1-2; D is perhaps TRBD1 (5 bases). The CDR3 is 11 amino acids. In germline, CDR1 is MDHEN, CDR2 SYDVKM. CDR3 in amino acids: CASSLWRTFFF. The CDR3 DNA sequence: TGTGCCAGCAGTTTATGGCGGACATTCTTCTTC.

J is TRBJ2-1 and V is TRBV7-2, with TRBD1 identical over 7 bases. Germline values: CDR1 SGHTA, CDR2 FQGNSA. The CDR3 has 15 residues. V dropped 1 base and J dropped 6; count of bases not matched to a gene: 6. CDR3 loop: CASSLVPYRGNEQFF. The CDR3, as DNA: TGTGCCAGCAGCTTAGTCCCGTACAGGGGCAATGAGCAGTTCTTC.

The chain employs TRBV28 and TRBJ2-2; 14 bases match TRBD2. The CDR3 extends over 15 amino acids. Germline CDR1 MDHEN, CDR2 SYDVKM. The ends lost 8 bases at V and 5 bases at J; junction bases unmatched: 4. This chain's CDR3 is CASGTSGRGTGELFF. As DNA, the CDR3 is TGTGCCAGCGGGACTAGCGGGAGAGGGACCGGGGAGCTGTTTTTT.

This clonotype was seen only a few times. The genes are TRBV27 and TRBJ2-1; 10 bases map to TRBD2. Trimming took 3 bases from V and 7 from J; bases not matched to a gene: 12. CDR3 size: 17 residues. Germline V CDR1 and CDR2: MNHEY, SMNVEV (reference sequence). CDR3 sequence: CASSLLASGGPKNEQFF. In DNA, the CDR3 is TGTGCCAGCAGTTTGTTGGCTAGCGGGGGTCCCAAAAATGAGCAGTTCTTC.

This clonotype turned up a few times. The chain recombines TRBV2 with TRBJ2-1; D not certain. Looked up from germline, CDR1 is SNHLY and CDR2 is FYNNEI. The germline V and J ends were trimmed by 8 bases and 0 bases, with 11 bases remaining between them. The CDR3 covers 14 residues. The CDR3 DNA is TGTGCCAGCGGTATTCAGAGCTCCTACAATGAGCAGTTCTTC. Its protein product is CASGIQSSYNEQFF.

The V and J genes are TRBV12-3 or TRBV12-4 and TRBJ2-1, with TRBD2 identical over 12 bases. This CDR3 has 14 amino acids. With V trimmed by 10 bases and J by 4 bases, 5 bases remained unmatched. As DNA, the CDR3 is TGTGCCACCCAGACTAGCGGGGGTTACAATGAGCAGTTCTTC. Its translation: CATQTSGGYNEQFF.

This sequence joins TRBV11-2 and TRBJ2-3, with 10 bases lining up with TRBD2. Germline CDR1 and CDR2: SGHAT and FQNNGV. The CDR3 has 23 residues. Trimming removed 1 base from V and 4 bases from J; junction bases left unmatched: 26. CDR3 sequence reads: CASSLGVILPRVPLAGRPDTQYF. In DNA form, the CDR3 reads TGTGCCAGCAGCTTAGGAGTAATACTACCGAGAGTCCCACTAGCGGGACGGCCAGATACGCAGTATTTT.

The CDR3, as DNA: TGTGCCACCAGTGATCCGTCCGGCAGTGACTATGGCTACACCTTC. Amino acids: CATSDPSGSDYGYTF. The rearrangement uses TRBV24-1 and TRBJ1-2; D gene ambiguous. The germline V gene has CDR1 KGHDR and CDR2 SFDVKD. The CDR3 extends over 15 amino acids. Trimming took 3 bases from V and 3 from J, leaving 13 bases between them.

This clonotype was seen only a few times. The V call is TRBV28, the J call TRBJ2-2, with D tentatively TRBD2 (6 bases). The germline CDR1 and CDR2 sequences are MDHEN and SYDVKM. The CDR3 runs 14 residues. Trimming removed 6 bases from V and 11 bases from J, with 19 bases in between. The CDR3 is CASSPPGTPRELFF. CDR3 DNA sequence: TGTGCCAGCAGCCCCCCCGGGACTCCGCGTGAGCTGTTTTTT. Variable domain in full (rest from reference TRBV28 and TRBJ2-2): DVKVTQSSRYLVKRTGEKVFLECVQDMDHENMFWYRQDPGLGLRLIYFSYDVKMKEKGDIPEGYSVSREKKERFSLILESASTNQTSMYLCASSPPGTPRELFFGEGSRLTVL.

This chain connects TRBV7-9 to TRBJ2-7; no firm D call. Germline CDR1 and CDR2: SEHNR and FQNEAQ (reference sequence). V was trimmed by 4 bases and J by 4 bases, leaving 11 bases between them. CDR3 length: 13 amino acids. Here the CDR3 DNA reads TGTGCCAGCAGCTCTTTGACTCGTTACGAGCAGTACTTC. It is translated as CASSSLTRYEQYF.

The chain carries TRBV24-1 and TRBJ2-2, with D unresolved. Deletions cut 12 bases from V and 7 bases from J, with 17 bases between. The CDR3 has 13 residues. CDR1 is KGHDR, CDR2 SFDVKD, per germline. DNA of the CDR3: TGTGCCTCCCGGGCCTCGGTGGGCGGGGAGCTGTTTTTT. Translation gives CASRASVGGELFF.

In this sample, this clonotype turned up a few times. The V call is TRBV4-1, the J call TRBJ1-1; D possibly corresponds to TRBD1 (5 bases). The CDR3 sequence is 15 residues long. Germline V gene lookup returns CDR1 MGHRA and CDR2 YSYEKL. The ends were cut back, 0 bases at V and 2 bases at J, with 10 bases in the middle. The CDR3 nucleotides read TGCGCCAGCAGCCAAGAGGGCAGGGCAAACACTGAAGCTTTCTTT. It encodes CASSQEGRANTEAFF.

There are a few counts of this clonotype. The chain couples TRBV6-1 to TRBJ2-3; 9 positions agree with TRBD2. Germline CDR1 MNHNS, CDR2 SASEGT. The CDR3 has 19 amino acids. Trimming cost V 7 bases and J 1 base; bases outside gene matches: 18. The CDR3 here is CASMAYSGSEGGGTDTQYF. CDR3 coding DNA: TGTGCCAGCATGGCCTATAGCGGGAGTGAAGGGGGGGGCACAGATACGCAGTATTTT.

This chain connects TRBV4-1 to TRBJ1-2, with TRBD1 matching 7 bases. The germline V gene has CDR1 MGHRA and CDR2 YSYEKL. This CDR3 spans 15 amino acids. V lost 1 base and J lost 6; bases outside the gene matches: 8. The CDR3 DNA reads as TGCGCCAGCAGCCAAGGGGACAGAGGGAATGATGGCTACACCTTC. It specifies CASSQGDRGNDGYTF.

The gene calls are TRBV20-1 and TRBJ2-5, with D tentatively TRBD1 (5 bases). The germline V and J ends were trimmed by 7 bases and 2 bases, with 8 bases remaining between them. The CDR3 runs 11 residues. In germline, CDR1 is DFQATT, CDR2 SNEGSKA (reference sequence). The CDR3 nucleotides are TGCAGTGAGGGGCTTCAAGAGACCCAGTACTTC. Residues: CSEGLQETQYF.

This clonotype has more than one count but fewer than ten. DNA for the CDR3: TGTGCCAGCAGCATTACAGGGGGCAGCTACAATGAGCAGTTCTTC. Translated, it gives CASSITGGSYNEQFF. The chain couples TRBV7-3 to TRBJ2-1, with TRBD1 matching over 9 bases. The CDR3 is 15 residues long. CDR1 and CDR2 (germline): SGHTA, FQGTGA. V lost 5 bases to trimming and J lost 3 bases; unmatched junction nucleotides: 5.

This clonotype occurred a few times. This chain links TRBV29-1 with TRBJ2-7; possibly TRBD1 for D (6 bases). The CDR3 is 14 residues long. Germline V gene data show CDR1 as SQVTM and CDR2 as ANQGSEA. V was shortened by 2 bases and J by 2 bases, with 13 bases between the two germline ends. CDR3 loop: CSVESRGNPYEQYF. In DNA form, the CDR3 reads TGCAGCGTTGAATCTAGGGGGAACCCCTACGAGCAGTACTTC.

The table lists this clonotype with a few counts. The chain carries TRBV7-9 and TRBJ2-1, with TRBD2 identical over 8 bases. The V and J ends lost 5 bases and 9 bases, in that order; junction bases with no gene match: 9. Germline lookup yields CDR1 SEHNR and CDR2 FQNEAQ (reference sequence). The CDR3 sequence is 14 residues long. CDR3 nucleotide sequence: TGTGCCAGCAGCCCGCCGGGACTAGTCACTGAGCAGTTCTTC. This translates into CASSPPGLVTEQFF.